These T cell receptor beta chains were read from a single sample in a study of T cell responses to AZD1222 COVID-19 vaccine. Repertoires were generated with immunoSEQ multiplex PCR, while TCRdb's copy carries only in-frame clones and drops some. The sample records about 130,000 clones, approximately 84% being singletons. The sample consisted of peripheral blood, taken on day 0 of AZD1222 vaccination. Receptor source: an adult in good health. CDR3s include the opening cysteine and the closing phenylalanine or tryptophan.

15	TRBV5-1	TRBJ1-4	CASSHRGLVGEGLFF
16	TRBV7-2	TRBJ1-5	CASSLDGAGINQPQHF
14	TRBV27	TRBJ1-1	CASSLGAPNTEAFF
17	TRBV2	TRBJ2-7	CASSSGTGDLPWLEQYF
14	TRBV6-6	TRBJ2-7	CASSATGTSYEQYF
13	TRBV27	TRBJ1-2	CASTDRGHSGYTF
15	TRBV28	TRBJ2-7	CASKGTGSLLGEQYF
15	TRBV6-5	TRBJ2-2	CASSYPPGATGELFF
19	TRBV30	TRBJ2-2	CAWSPSSGLAGAPTGELFF
14	TRBV2	TRBJ1-1	CASRRGDRDTEAFF
12	TRBV2	TRBJ2-7	CASRGEGNEQYF
15	TRBV28	TRBJ1-2	CASSLVGQGDNGYTF
13	TRBV28	TRBJ1-2	CASSSNRGHGYTF
14	TRBV27	TRBJ2-7	CATQRDRISYEQYF
14	TRBV6-5	TRBJ2-3	CASRGQGATDTQYF
13	TRBV29-1	TRBJ1-2	CSVLKPWTEGYTF
12	TRBV28	TRBJ2-7	CASSLSGGEQYF
13	TRBV19	TRBJ1-5	CASKRQSDQPQHF
14	TRBV19	TRBJ1-1	CASTRDRLNTEAFF
17	TRBV7-9	TRBJ2-7	CASSLRQGVAIFHEQYF
13	TRBV7-2	TRBJ2-3	CAGAGARTDTQYF
11	TRBV6-5	TRBJ2-7	CASSYYGEQYF